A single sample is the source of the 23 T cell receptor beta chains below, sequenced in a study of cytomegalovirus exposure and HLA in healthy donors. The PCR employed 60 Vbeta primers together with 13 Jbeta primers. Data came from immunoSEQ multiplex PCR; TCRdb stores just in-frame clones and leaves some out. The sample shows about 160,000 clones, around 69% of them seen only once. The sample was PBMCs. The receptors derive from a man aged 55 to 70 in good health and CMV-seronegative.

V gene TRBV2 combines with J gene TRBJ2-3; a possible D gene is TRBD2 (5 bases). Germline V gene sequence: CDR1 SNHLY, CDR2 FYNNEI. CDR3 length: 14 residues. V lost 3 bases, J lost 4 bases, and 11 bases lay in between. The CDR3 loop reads CASSESREADTQYF. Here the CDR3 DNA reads TGTGCCAGCAGTGAGTCACGGGAAGCAGATACGCAGTATTTT.

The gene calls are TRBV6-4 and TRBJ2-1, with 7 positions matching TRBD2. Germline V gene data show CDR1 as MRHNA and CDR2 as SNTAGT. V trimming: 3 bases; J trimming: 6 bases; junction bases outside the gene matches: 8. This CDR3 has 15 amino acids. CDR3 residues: CASSESGGVGNEQFF. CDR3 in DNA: TGTGCCAGCAGTGAGTCTGGGGGGGTCGGCAATGAGCAGTTCTTC.

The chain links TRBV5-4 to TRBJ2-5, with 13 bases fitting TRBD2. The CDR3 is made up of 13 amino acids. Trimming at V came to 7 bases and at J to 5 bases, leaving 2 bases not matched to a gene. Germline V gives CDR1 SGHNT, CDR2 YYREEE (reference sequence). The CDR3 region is CASGLAGAETQYF. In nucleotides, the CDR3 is TGTGCCAGCGGACTAGCGGGGGCGGAGACCCAGTACTTC.

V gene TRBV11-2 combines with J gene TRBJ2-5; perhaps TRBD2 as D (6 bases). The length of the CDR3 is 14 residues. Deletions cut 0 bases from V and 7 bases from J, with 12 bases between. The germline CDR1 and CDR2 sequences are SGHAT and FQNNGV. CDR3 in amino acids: CASSLERGGGTQYF. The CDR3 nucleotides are TGTGCCAGCAGCTTAGAGCGGGGCGGTGGGACCCAGTACTTC.

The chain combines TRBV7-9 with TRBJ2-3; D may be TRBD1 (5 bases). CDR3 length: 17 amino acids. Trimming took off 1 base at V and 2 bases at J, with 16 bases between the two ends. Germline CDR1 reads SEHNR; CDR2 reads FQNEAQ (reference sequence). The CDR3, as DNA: TGTGCCAGCAGCTTAGACCGGAAGGGGTTATCCACAGATACGCAGTATTTT. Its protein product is CASSLDRKGLSTDTQYF.

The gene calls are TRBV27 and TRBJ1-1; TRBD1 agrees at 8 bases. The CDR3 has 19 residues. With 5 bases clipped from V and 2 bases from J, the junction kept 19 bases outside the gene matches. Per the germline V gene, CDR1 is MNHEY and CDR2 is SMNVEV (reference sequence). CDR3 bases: TGTGCCAGCAGTCCTACCCCGGACAGGGCCGCATCCGCAAACACTGAAGCTTTCTTT. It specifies CASSPTPDRAASANTEAFF.

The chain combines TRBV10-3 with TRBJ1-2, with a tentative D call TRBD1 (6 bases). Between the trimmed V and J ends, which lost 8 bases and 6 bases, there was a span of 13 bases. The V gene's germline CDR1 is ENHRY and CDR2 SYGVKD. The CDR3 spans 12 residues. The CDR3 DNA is TGTGCCATCTTGGACAGTAATAATGGCTACACCTTC. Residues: CAILDSNNGYTF.

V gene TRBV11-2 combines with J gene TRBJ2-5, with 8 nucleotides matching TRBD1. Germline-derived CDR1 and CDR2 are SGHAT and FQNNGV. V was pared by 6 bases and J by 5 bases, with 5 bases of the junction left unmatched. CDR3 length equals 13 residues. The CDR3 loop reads CASRSGGGETQYF. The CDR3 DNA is TGTGCCAGCAGATCAGGGGGCGGGGAGACCCAGTACTTC.

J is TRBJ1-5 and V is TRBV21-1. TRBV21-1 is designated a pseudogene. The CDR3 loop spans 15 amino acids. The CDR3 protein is CASSLGRRIHQPQHF. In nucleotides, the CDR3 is TGTGCCAGCAGCCTGGGTCGGCGGATCCATCAGCCCCAGCATTTT.

The CDR3 sequence is CASSRGTSAEQYF. CDR3 sequence (DNA): TGTGCCAGCAGCCGAGGGACTAGCGCAGAGCAGTACTTC. The rearrangement links TRBV11-3 to TRBJ2-5, with 10 bases fitting TRBD2. Germline CDR1 reads SGHNT; CDR2 reads YENEEA. Trimming cost V 5 bases and J 11 bases; bases outside gene matches: 8. The CDR3 extends over 13 amino acids.

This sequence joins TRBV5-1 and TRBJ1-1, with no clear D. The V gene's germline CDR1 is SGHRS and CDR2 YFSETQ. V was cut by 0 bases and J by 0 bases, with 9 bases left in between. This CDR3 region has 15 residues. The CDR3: CASSLAGEMNTEAFF. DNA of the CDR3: TGCGCCAGCAGCTTGGCCGGGGAAATGAACACTGAAGCTTTCTTT.

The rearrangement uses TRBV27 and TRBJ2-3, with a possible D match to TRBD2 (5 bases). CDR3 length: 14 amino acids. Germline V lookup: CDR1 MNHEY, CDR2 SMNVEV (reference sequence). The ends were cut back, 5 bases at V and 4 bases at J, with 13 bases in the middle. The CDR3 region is CASSRAASPDTQYF. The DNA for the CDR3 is TGTGCCAGCAGTAGAGCGGCTAGTCCAGATACGCAGTATTTT.

Written as DNA, the CDR3 is TGTGCCAGCAGCTTAGAGTCAGGGACCTACAATGAGCAGTTCTTC. Translated: CASSLESGTYNEQFF. This chain uses TRBV7-2 with TRBJ2-1; a weak D match, TRBD1 (5 bases). Trimming left V 1 base short and J 2 bases short, with 9 bases between. CDR1 and CDR2 from the germline V gene are SGHTA and FQGNSA. The CDR3 sequence is 15 residues long.

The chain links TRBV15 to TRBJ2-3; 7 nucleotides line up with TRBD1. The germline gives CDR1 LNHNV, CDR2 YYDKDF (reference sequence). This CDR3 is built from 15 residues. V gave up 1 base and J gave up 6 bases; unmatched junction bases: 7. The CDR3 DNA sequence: TGTGCCACCAGCAGAGGAAGGGGGCTTGGTGATACGCAGTATTTT. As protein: CATSRGRGLGDTQYF.

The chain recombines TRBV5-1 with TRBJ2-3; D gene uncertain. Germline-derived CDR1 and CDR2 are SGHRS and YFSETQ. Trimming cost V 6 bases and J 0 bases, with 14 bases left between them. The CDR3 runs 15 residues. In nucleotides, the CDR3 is TGCGCCAGCAAGAATCGGTACGGGAGCACAGATACGCAGTATTTT. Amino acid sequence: CASKNRYGSTDTQYF.

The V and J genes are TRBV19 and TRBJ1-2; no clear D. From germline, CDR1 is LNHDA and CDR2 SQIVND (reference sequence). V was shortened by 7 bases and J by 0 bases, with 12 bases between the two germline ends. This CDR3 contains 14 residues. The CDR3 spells CASNPIRANYGYTF. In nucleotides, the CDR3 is TGTGCCAGTAACCCGATCCGGGCTAACTATGGCTACACCTTC.

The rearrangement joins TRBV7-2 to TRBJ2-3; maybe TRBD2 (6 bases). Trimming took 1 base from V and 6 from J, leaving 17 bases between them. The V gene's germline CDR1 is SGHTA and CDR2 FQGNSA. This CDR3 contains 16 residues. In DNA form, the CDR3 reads TGTGCCAGCAGCTTAGGGGGCGGGGTGCCATCCGATACGCAGTATTTT. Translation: CASSLGGGVPSDTQYF.

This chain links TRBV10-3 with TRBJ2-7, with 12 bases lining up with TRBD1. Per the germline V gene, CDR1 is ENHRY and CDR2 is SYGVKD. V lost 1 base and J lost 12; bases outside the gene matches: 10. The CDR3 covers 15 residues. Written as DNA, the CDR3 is TGTGCCATCAGTGAGTATCCGGGACAGGGGGCCACAGCGTACTTC. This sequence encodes CAISEYPGQGATAYF.

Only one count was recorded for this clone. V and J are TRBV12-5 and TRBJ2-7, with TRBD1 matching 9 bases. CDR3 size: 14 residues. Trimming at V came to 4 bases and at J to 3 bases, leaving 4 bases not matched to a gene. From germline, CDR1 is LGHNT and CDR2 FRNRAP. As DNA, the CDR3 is TGTGCTAGTGGTTCCGGGACAGGGATCTACGAGCAGTACTTC. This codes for CASGSGTGIYEQYF.

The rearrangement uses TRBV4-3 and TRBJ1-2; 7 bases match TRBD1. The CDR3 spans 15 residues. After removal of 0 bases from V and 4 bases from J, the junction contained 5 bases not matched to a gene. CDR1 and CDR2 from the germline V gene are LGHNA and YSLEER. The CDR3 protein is CASSQETTGSYGYTF. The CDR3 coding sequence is TGCGCCAGCAGCCAAGAAACGACAGGGTCCTATGGCTACACCTTC.

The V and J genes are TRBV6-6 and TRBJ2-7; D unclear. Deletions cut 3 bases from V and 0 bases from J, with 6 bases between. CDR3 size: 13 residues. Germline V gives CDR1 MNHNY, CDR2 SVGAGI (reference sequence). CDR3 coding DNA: TGTGCCAGCAGTTATAAGAGCTCCTACGAGCAGTACTTC. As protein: CASSYKSSYEQYF.

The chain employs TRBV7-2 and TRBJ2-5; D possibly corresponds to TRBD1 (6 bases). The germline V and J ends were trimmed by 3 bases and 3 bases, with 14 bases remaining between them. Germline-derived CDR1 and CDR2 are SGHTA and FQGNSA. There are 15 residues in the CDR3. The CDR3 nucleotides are TGTGCCAGCAGCTTGCCCTGGACAGAGAAAGAGACCCAGTACTTC. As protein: CASSLPWTEKETQYF.

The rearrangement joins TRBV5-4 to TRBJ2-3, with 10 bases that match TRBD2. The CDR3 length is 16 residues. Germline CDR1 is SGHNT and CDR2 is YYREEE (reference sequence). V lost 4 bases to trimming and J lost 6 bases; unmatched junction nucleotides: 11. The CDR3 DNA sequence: TGTGCCAGCAGCCAATCCTTACTAGCGGGGCGGGATACGCAGTATTTT. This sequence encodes CASSQSLLAGRDTQYF.